Below, one T cell receptor (beta chain) is given with its context. Its target is not known. Profiled with immunoSEQ multiplex PCR; TCRdb holds only in-frame clones, not every one. The table has around 53,000 clones, around 85% seen once. These data belong to a study of OX40 agonist ivuxolimab in advanced cancers. General study results and limits: Within 6 weeks, CD4+ and CD8+ blood T cells expanded clonally at 0.1 to 3.0 mg/kg. In a subset of nonresponders, normalized T-cell clonal expansion was also low.

Germline V gene data show CDR1 as MNHEY and CDR2 as SVGAGI. This CDR3 spans 13 amino acids. Trimming removed 0 bases from V and 4 bases from J, with 6 bases in between. People who had autoimmune disease history or systemic immunosuppression were excluded. The sample consisted of CD4+ or CD8+ T cells sorted from blood, taken in a trial of the OX40 agonist ivuxolimab. This TCR came from an adult with an advanced solid tumor such as melanoma, head and neck, liver or kidney cancer. This chain links TRBV6-5 with TRBJ2-5; D is possibly TRBD2 (6 bases). DNA for the CDR3: TGTGCCAGCAGTTACTCGGGGGGAGAGACCCAGTACTTC. Protein: CASSYSGGETQYF.